This T cell receptor (beta chain) derives from a study of blood T cells in healthy people across ages. Study-wide points: PBMCs went unsorted, and a conclusive naive versus antigen-experienced comparison was therefore prevented.

V dropped 6 bases and J dropped 8; count of bases not matched to a gene: 6. The V gene's germline CDR1 is SNHLY and CDR2 FYNNEI. The CDR3 runs to 14 residues. Turning to this clonotype: Its antigen is unknown.

A J-beta primer mix and a sample-barcoded 5' primer were used in a second PCR of about 7 to 12 cycles. From the 5' RACE reads, TCRdb called clonotypes with MiXCR, one entry per CDR3 protein. Of fewer than 2 million distinct CDR3 sequences listed, approximately 39% are singletons. Roughly 9.2 milliliters of peripheral blood were drawn from each donor into EDTA-treated tubes. The sequence derives from a human donor in good health. The chain is built from TRBV2 and TRBJ1-4, with 10 nucleotides matching TRBD1. Sequencing was done on a sample of blood. This CDR3 is CASSPGQGFEKLFF. CDR3 DNA: TGTGCCAGCAGCCCGGGACAGGGGTTCGAAAAACTGTTTTTT.